These 17 T cell receptor beta chains were all obtained from the same sample, sequenced in a study of CD8 T cells in Susac syndrome. The RNA input was roughly 0.45 to 1 ug, and it was reverse transcribed with random hexamers. TCRdb reanalysed the immunoSEQ multiplex PCR reads using MiXCR and keeps one entry per CDR3 protein. In the table there are 85,000 to 90,000 distinct CDR3 sequences, approximately 92% of which are singletons. Sequencing input: CD8+ T cells from PBMCs. These receptors were taken from a human donor in good health.

This rearrangement joins TRBV12-3 or TRBV12-4 to TRBJ1-1; 7 nucleotides agree with TRBD1. The CDR3 contains 12 residues. After removal of 7 bases from V and 6 bases from J, the junction contained 5 bases not matched to a gene. The CDR3 bases are TGTGCCAGCACAGACAGGGACGCTGAAGCTTTCTTT. Its translation is CASTDRDAEAFF.

This chain uses TRBV13 with TRBJ1-2; the match to TRBD1 covers 9 bases. J gave up 5 bases and V 4 bases, and 8 bases lay outside the gene matches. The germline gives CDR1 PRHDT, CDR2 FYEKMQ (reference sequence). This CDR3 region has 15 residues. The CDR3 loop is CASSSRTGEKYGYTF. CDR3 in DNA: TGTGCCAGCAGCTCCCGGACAGGGGAGAAGTATGGCTACACCTTC.

The V gene is TRBV7-3, the J gene TRBJ2-3; 11 nucleotides line up with TRBD2. Per germline, CDR1 SGHTA and CDR2 FQGTGA. The ends lost 2 bases at V and 6 bases at J; junction bases unmatched: 4. CDR3 length: 15 residues. This CDR3 is CASSLLAGGGDTQYF. DNA of the CDR3: TGTGCCAGCAGCTTACTAGCGGGGGGCGGGGATACGCAGTATTTT.

V and J are TRBV6-5 and TRBJ1-1; D unresolved. The CDR3 has 13 residues. The germline CDR1 and CDR2 sequences are MNHEY and SVGAGI. The V end lost 7 bases, the J end lost 4 bases, and 13 bases lay between the germline ends. As DNA, the CDR3 is TGTGCCAGCACCCAGAAAGGTTTCACTGAAGCTTTCTTT. This translates into CASTQKGFTEAFF.

The chain combines TRBV19 with TRBJ1-2; D remains unclear. Germline V gene lookup returns CDR1 LNHDA and CDR2 SQIVND (reference sequence). The V end lost 7 bases, the J end lost 6 bases, and 12 bases lay between the germline ends. This CDR3 spans 12 amino acids. The CDR3 region is CASKAGGDGYTF. The CDR3 coding sequence is TGTGCCAGTAAAGCAGGAGGCGATGGCTACACCTTC.

The genes are TRBV19 and TRBJ2-7; TRBD1 might be the D (6 bases). Per the germline V gene, CDR1 is LNHDA and CDR2 is SQIVND (reference sequence). The CDR3 covers 13 residues. Trimming removed 5 bases from V and 3 bases from J, with 11 bases in between. The CDR3 here is CASSFGQYYEQYF. The DNA of the CDR3 is TGTGCCAGTAGTTTCGGACAGTACTACGAGCAGTACTTC.

The chain couples TRBV25-1 to TRBJ2-3, with 7 bases matching TRBD1. The CDR3 runs 15 residues. Per the germline V gene, CDR1 is MGHDK and CDR2 is SYGVNS. The J segment lost 0 bases and the V segment lost 4 bases, leaving 4 bases of the junction unmatched. The CDR3 protein is CASSVGTASTDTQYF. CDR3 DNA sequence: TGTGCCAGCAGTGTCGGGACAGCCAGCACAGATACGCAGTATTTT.

J is TRBJ1-2 and V is TRBV13; no clear D gene. The V and J ends lost 5 bases and 0 bases respectively, with 16 bases between them. The germline V gene has CDR1 PRHDT and CDR2 FYEKMQ (reference sequence). This CDR3 is 16 amino acids long. The chain's CDR3 is CASSAGSTRSNYGYTF. The CDR3 region has the DNA TGTGCCAGCAGCGCCGGGTCCACACGCTCTAACTATGGCTACACCTTC. Based on the CDR3 plus reference TRBV13 and TRBJ1-2, the full variable domain is AAGVIQSPRHLIKEKRETATLKCYPIPRHDTVYWYQQGPGQDPQFLISFYEKMQSDKGSIPDRFSAQQFSDYHSELNMSSLELGDSALYFCASSAGSTRSNYGYTFGSGTRLTVV.

This rearrangement joins TRBV29-1 to TRBJ1-2; TRBD1 agrees at 12 bases. The ends lost 6 bases at V and 3 bases at J; junction bases unmatched: 14. The CDR3 has 17 residues. CDR1 and CDR2 (germline): SQVTM, ANQGSEA. The chain's CDR3 is CSVTFGGQGAWDYGYTF. The CDR3 nucleotides read TGCAGCGTCACCTTCGGGGGACAGGGGGCTTGGGACTATGGCTACACCTTC.

V usage is TRBV9 and J usage is TRBJ2-7, with D possibly being TRBD2 (6 bases). V was clipped by 1 base and J by 1 base, with 12 bases between them. Germline CDR1 and CDR2: SGDLS and YYNGEE. CDR3 length: 15 residues. CDR3 amino acids: CASSVRWGESYEQYF. For the CDR3, the DNA is TGTGCCAGCAGCGTACGGTGGGGGGAATCCTACGAGCAGTACTTC.

The chain recombines TRBV7-2 with TRBJ1-2, with a tentative D call TRBD1 (6 bases). Between the trimmed V and J ends, which lost 4 bases and 0 bases, there was a span of 15 bases. Germline V gene lookup returns CDR1 SGHTA and CDR2 FQGNSA. CDR3 length: 16 amino acids. This CDR3 is CASSSEGVPANYGYTF. As DNA, the CDR3 is TGTGCCAGCAGCTCAGAGGGGGTTCCCGCTAACTATGGCTACACCTTC.

The chain uses TRBV29-1 and TRBJ1-2; tentative D call: TRBD1 (6 bases). Trimming pared 4 bases from V and 2 bases from J, leaving 23 bases between. CDR1 and CDR2 from the germline V gene are SQVTM and ANQGSEA. The CDR3 loop spans 17 amino acids. In DNA, the CDR3 is TGCAGCGTTGTGCTGGGGGACACGCCCAAGGAAAACTATGGCTACACCTTC. This gives the protein CSVVLGDTPKENYGYTF.

J is TRBJ1-2 and V is TRBV5-6; no reliable D call. Germline V lookup: CDR1 SGHDT, CDR2 YYEEEE. This CDR3 contains 14 residues. V was shortened by 0 bases and J by 2 bases, with 8 bases between the two germline ends. The CDR3 protein is CASSLGYSNYGYTF. The CDR3 bases are TGTGCCAGCAGCTTGGGGTACAGCAACTATGGCTACACCTTC. The full variable domain, rest sourced from reference TRBV5-6 and TRBJ1-2, is DAGVTQSPTHLIKTRGQQVTLRCSPKSGHDTVSWYQQALGQGPQFIFQYYEEEERQRGNFPDRFSGHQFPNYSSELNVNALLLGDSALYLCASSLGYSNYGYTFGSGTRLTVV.

V gene TRBV29-1 combines with J gene TRBJ2-7, with D possibly matching TRBD2 (6 bases). The germline gives CDR1 SQVTM, CDR2 ANQGSEA. Trimming shortened V by 4 bases and J by 0 bases, and 10 bases separated the two germline ends. The CDR3 totals 13 residues. The CDR3, as DNA: TGCAGCGTTGTAGGGACTCCCTCCTACGAGCAGTACTTC. It is translated as CSVVGTPSYEQYF.

V is TRBV28 and J is TRBJ2-7, with unresolved D. The V gene lost 3 bases and the J gene lost 2 bases, with 5 bases spanning the gap. The CDR3 spans 12 residues. Germline CDR1 and CDR2: MDHEN and SYDVKM. DNA of the CDR3: TGTGCCAGCAGTTTCACCGCCTACGAGCAGTACTTC. Protein sequence: CASSFTAYEQYF.

CDR3 amino acids: CASSYPTDRTYEQYF. CDR3 in DNA: TGTGCCAGCAGTTACCCGACCGACAGGACCTACGAGCAGTACTTC. The chain links TRBV6-6 to TRBJ2-7, with a weak D call TRBD1 (6 bases). Deletions cut 2 bases from V and 2 bases from J, with 13 bases between. The germline gives CDR1 MNHNY, CDR2 SVGAGI (reference sequence). The CDR3 is 15 amino acids.

The V and J genes are TRBV29-1 and TRBJ1-3; no clear D. Trimming shortened V by 6 bases and J by 2 bases, and 11 bases separated the two germline ends. Germline CDR1 and CDR2: SQVTM and ANQGSEA. CDR3 length: 13 amino acids. This chain's CDR3 is CSVDGITGNTIYF. The CDR3 DNA sequence: TGCAGCGTCGATGGGATTACTGGAAACACCATATATTTT.